This T cell receptor (beta chain) was found in a study of T-cell reconstitution after alpha-beta-depleted transplantation in children. Study-wide findings and caveats: Elevated TCRbeta diversity at day 60 was traced, in some patients, to surviving recipient T cells and thymic progenitors. By about two months after transplant, alpha-beta T cells reportedly arose from several hundred graft clones that had expanded. A year had passed since transplant, and T-cell counts and diversity by then came mostly from newly produced T cells.

From germline, CDR1 is SGHRS and CDR2 YFSETQ. The CDR3 loop spans 15 amino acids. In regard to this clonotype: Its specificity is unknown. The germline gene is not matched at one end of the junction; a read error may be the cause.

Preparation of the TCRbeta library used unique molecular identifiers. TCRdb used MiXCR to reprocess the PCR reads, holding one entry per CDR3 protein. The sample includes fewer than 550,000 distinct CDR3 sequences, more than 9.5% of them seen just once. The chain employs TRBV5-1 and TRBJ1-2, with a weak D call TRBD1 (5 bases). Sequences were derived from PBMCs, mostly from graft donor cells, sampled 180 days after TCRalphabeta/CD19-depleted stem cell transplant. The receptor comes from a female patient aged 2-9 years who had a stem cell transplant for aplastic anemia, so the T cells may come from the graft donor. The CDR3 DNA follows: TGCGCCAGCAGCTTGTCGCGGGGCGCGAACTATGGCGACACCTTC. It translates to CASSLSRGANYGDTF. Full variable domain (missing parts from reference TRBV5-1 and TRBJ1-2): KAGVTQTPRYLIKTRGQQVTLSCSPISGHRSVSWYQQTPGQGLQFLFEYFSETQRNKGNFPGRFSGRQFSNSRSEMNVSTLELGDSALYLCASSLSRGANYGDTFGSGTRLTVV.